The 25 T cell receptor beta chains below were found in one sample sequenced in a study of blood T cell repertoires in COVID-19. TCRdb's copy holds only in-frame clones and misses some; the assay was immunoSEQ multiplex PCR. The table records tens of thousands of clones, more than 75% of them present only once. The sequencing sample was made of peripheral blood. The receptor source for this set is an elderly man in a cohort sampled during active COVID-19.

This chain links TRBV29-1 with TRBJ2-2, with 9 positions matching TRBD1. Germline V gives CDR1 SQVTM, CDR2 ANQGSEA. This CDR3 is 15 amino acids long. V was pared by 6 bases and J by 1 base, with 6 bases of the junction left unmatched. CDR3 loop: CSVRTGQGNTGELFF. The CDR3, as DNA: TGCAGCGTGAGAACGGGACAGGGGAACACCGGGGAGCTGTTTTTT.

The chain has TRBV6-2 or TRBV6-3 and TRBJ2-1; the D gene is possibly TRBD2 (7 bases). V lost 0 bases, J lost 0 bases, and 12 bases lay in between. The V gene's germline CDR1 is MNHEY and CDR2 SVGEGT. The CDR3 loop spans 17 amino acids. The CDR3 region has the DNA TGTGCCAGCAGTTACTCGCGGGGGCTAGACTCCTACAATGAGCAGTTCTTC. It specifies CASSYSRGLDSYNEQFF.

J is TRBJ2-2 and V is TRBV9, with D possibly TRBD2 on 6 matching bases. The V gene's germline CDR1 is SGDLS and CDR2 YYNGEE. The CDR3 sequence is 17 residues long. V dropped 2 bases and J dropped 2 bases, with 16 bases sitting between them. The CDR3 protein is CASSVTSRGTNTGELFF. The CDR3 DNA is TGTGCCAGCAGCGTCACCTCTCGCGGGACCAACACCGGGGAGCTGTTTTTT.

This clone has only one observation. V usage is TRBV24-1 and J usage is TRBJ2-3, with a possible D match to TRBD2 (7 bases). This CDR3 is built from 16 residues. The germline CDR1 and CDR2 sequences are KGHDR and SFDVKD. V was clipped by 5 bases and J by 3 bases, with 17 bases between them. CDR3 sequence: CATSAAGGGGTDTQYF. The CDR3 bases are TGTGCCACCAGTGCCGCTGGGGGAGGGGGAACAGATACGCAGTATTTT.

The rearrangement joins TRBV6-4 to TRBJ1-1; TRBD1 matches 9 bases. V gave up 8 bases and J gave up 3 bases; unmatched junction bases: 4. CDR3 length equals 13 residues. Germline V gene sequence: CDR1 MRHNA, CDR2 SNTAGT. The CDR3 loop reads CASGRTGDTEAFF. The CDR3 DNA reads as TGTGCCAGCGGACGGACAGGGGACACTGAAGCTTTCTTT.

This sequence joins TRBV6-5 and TRBJ1-1; a possible D gene is TRBD1 (6 bases). V lost 4 bases and J 1 base, leaving 13 bases between the germline ends. Germline V gene data show CDR1 as MNHEY and CDR2 as SVGAGI. The CDR3 consists of 15 residues. CDR3 amino acids: CASSSTGIGNTEAFF. For the CDR3, the DNA is TGTGCCAGCAGTTCCACAGGGATAGGGAACACTGAAGCTTTCTTT.

This chain joins TRBV5-1 and TRBJ2-2; 8 nucleotides line up with TRBD2. From germline, CDR1 is SGHRS and CDR2 YFSETQ. V lost 4 bases, J lost 8 bases, and 10 bases stayed unmatched. This CDR3 has 15 residues. The DNA of the CDR3 is TGCGCCAGCAGCCCCAGTGGTAGCGGGATGGGGGAGCTGTTTTTT. This translates into CASSPSGSGMGELFF.

This clone is categorized as medium-sized. V and J are TRBV27 and TRBJ2-5, with TRBD1 matching 8 bases. The CDR3 is 15 residues long. With V trimmed by 6 bases and J by 4 bases, 10 bases remained unmatched. Germline CDR1 and CDR2: MNHEY and SMNVEV (reference sequence). The CDR3 region has the DNA TGTGCCAGCAGACAAAAGGACAGGGTGGCAGAGACCCAGTACTTC. This gives the protein CASRQKDRVAETQYF.

The rearrangement joins TRBV5-5 to TRBJ2-7; TRBD1 matches 9 bases. This CDR3 is built from 15 residues. Germline loops: CDR1 SGHKS, CDR2 YYEKEE (reference sequence). Trimming cost V 3 bases and J 3 bases; bases outside gene matches: 7. CDR3 nucleotides: TGTGCCAGCAGCTCTACCGGGACAGGGATCTACGAGCAGTACTTC. Amino acid sequence: CASSSTGTGIYEQYF.

This chain uses TRBV12-5 with TRBJ2-3, with 8 bases matching TRBD1. With 7 bases clipped from V and 6 bases from J, the junction kept 12 bases outside the gene matches. CDR1 and CDR2 from the germline V gene are LGHNT and FRNRAP. The CDR3 has 15 amino acids. CDR3 in DNA: TGTGCTAGTGCCGGCCGACAGGGGATTTTGGATACGCAGTATTTT. Translated: CASAGRQGILDTQYF.

V usage is TRBV7-2 and J usage is TRBJ2-6, with TRBD2 identical over 8 bases. The CDR3 is made up of 15 amino acids. Germline CDR1 SGHTA, CDR2 FQGNSA. V trimming: 5 bases; J trimming: 2 bases; junction bases outside the gene matches: 2. The CDR3 region has the DNA TGTGCCAGCAGCACGGGAGGGGCTGGGGCCAACGTCCTGACTTTC. Translated, it gives CASSTGGAGANVLTF.

The rearrangement links TRBV9 to TRBJ2-3; TRBD1 matches 8 bases. Per germline, CDR1 SGDLS and CDR2 YYNGEE. The CDR3 contains 16 residues. V gave up 0 bases and J gave up 4 bases; unmatched junction bases: 7. CDR3 loop: CASSVDWRGQADTQYF. DNA for the CDR3: TGTGCCAGCAGCGTAGACTGGCGGGGACAGGCAGATACGCAGTATTTT.

This clone showed up just once. This chain links TRBV27 with TRBJ2-7; 9 bases agree with TRBD1. The CDR3 has 15 amino acids. V trimming: 6 bases; J trimming: 3 bases; junction bases outside the gene matches: 9. Germline V gene sequence: CDR1 MNHEY, CDR2 SMNVEV (reference sequence). For the CDR3, the DNA is TGTGCCAGCAGATCGGAGGGACAGGGAATCTACGAGCAGTACTTC. Its protein product is CASRSEGQGIYEQYF.

V usage is TRBV4-1 and J usage is TRBJ1-4; D is undetermined. This CDR3 has 18 residues. CDR1 is MGHRA, CDR2 YSYEKL, per germline. Between the trimmed V and J ends, which lost 0 bases and 4 bases, there was a span of 18 bases. The CDR3 region has the DNA TGCGCCAGCAGCCAAGAATATGAGGGCGCCCCCGGTAATGAAAAACTGTTTTTT. Its protein is CASSQEYEGAPGNEKLFF.

This chain uses TRBV18 with TRBJ2-7; TRBD1 agrees at 10 bases. The CDR3 totals 13 residues. V was clipped by 4 bases and J by 7 bases; unmatched bases: 4. Germline assignment: CDR1 KGHSH and CDR2 LQKENI. This CDR3 is CASSRDRGGEQYF. In nucleotides, the CDR3 is TGTGCCAGCTCACGGGACAGGGGCGGGGAGCAGTACTTC.

The gene calls are TRBV28 and TRBJ2-1; 9 nucleotides line up with TRBD2. J lost 0 bases, V lost 5 bases, and 17 bases had no gene match. Germline-derived CDR1 and CDR2 are MDHEN and SYDVKM. The CDR3 length is 20 residues. The CDR3 nucleotides read TGTGCCAGCAGTATGGGGTGGGGGCTAGCGGGATCAAGCTCCTACAATGAGCAGTTCTTC. Amino acids: CASSMGWGLAGSSSYNEQFF.

This chain joins TRBV29-1 and TRBJ2-7; 13 bases line up with TRBD2. CDR1 and CDR2 (germline): SQVTM, ANQGSEA. CDR3 length: 13 amino acids. V was clipped by 5 bases and J by 7 bases; unmatched bases: 5. The CDR3 DNA reads as TGCAGCGTTATACCGACTAGCGGGAGGGAGCAGTACTTC. Its protein is CSVIPTSGREQYF.

The chain joins TRBV5-1 to TRBJ2-5; 7 bases align to TRBD1. V trimming: 1 base; J trimming: 5 bases; junction bases outside the gene matches: 8. This CDR3 comprises 15 residues. Germline values: CDR1 SGHRS, CDR2 YFSETQ. Here the CDR3 DNA reads TGCGCCAGCAGCTTGCAGGGGGTCATAACGGAGACCCAGTACTTC. Its protein product is CASSLQGVITETQYF.

The V gene is TRBV24-1, the J gene TRBJ1-1; 8 nucleotides align to TRBD1. J gave up 1 base and V 9 bases, and 3 bases lay outside the gene matches. The CDR3 extends over 13 amino acids. Germline assignment: CDR1 KGHDR and CDR2 SFDVKD. This chain's CDR3 is CATRGQGNTEAFF. CDR3 coding DNA: TGTGCCACCCGCGGACAGGGGAACACTGAAGCTTTCTTT.

The chain combines TRBV7-6 with TRBJ1-1, with 9 nucleotides matching TRBD1. CDR3 length: 16 amino acids. Germline V CDR1 and CDR2: SGHVS, FNYEAQ. Trimming took 5 bases from V and 1 from J; bases not matched to a gene: 8. Written as DNA, the CDR3 is TGTGCCAGCAGCCAACCGCCGGGACAGGGGAACACTGAAGCTTTCTTT. Its protein product is CASSQPPGQGNTEAFF.

The chain has TRBV7-6 and TRBJ1-5, with D possibly TRBD1 on 5 matching bases. The V gene's germline CDR1 is SGHVS and CDR2 FNYEAQ. V was pared by 1 base and J by 2 bases, with 12 bases between. CDR3 length equals 16 residues. CDR3 protein: CASSLGGEFGNQPQHF. The CDR3 nucleotides are TGTGCCAGCAGCTTAGGGGGGGAATTTGGCAATCAGCCCCAGCATTTT.

This clone was seen once. As DNA, the CDR3 is TGTGCCAGCAGCCCAACAGGAACAACTAATGAAAAACTGTTTTTT. Translated: CASSPTGTTNEKLFF. The gene calls are TRBV7-3 and TRBJ1-4, with D maybe TRBD1 (5 bases). V lost 5 bases and J lost 0, with 10 bases in between. The CDR3 has 15 residues. Germline assignment: CDR1 SGHTA and CDR2 FQGTGA.

The V call is TRBV3-1 (or the pseudogene TRBV3-2), the J call TRBJ1-2, with 7 bases that match TRBD1. CDR3 length: 17 amino acids. Germline trimming cut 0 bases from V and 7 bases from J; bases unmatched to any gene: 14. Germline CDR1 LGHDT, CDR2 YNNKEL (reference sequence). The CDR3 DNA sequence: TGTGCCAGCAGCCAAGATCCCCCGGGACAGTCGCGTAGTGGCTACACCTTC. Amino acids: CASSQDPPGQSRSGYTF.

In its sample, this clone was seen a few times. The DNA for the CDR3 is TGTGCCAGCAGCTTAGAACCGACTAGCGGCTACGAGCAGTACTTC. As protein: CASSLEPTSGYEQYF. The rearrangement uses TRBV11-1 and TRBJ2-7; 9 nucleotides align to TRBD2. CDR3 length: 15 residues. Germline loops: CDR1 SGHAT, CDR2 FQDESV (reference sequence). J was trimmed by 3 bases and V by 1 base; bases with no gene match: 4.

The CDR3 region is CASSLDRGDTQYF. The DNA of the CDR3 is TGTGCCAGCAGCTTAGATCGGGGAGATACGCAGTATTTT. The rearrangement links TRBV11-3 to TRBJ2-3; the D gene is possibly TRBD2 (5 bases). Trimming stripped 0 bases from V and 5 bases from J, with 6 bases between. The CDR3 totals 13 residues. CDR1 SGHNT and CDR2 YENEEA come from the germline V gene.